The 3 T cell receptor beta chains presented below share a single source sample, sequenced in a study of blood T cells in healthy people across ages. Primers used in a second PCR of roughly 7 to 11 cycles were a sample-barcoded 5' primer and a J-beta primer mix. TCRdb re-derived calls from the 5' RACE reads in MiXCR, one entry per CDR3 protein. The sample yields 1.4 million to 1.5 million distinct CDR3 sequences, roughly 40% seen once. The sequencing input was blood. The source is a woman younger than 30 in good health.

The chain uses TRBV29-1 and TRBJ1-1, with TRBD1 identical over 7 bases. CDR1 is SQVTM and CDR2 is ANQGSEA in the germline V gene. With 0 bases clipped from V and 1 base from J, the junction kept 11 bases outside the gene matches. The CDR3 contains 17 residues. The CDR3 loop is CSVEEFPQGSSNTEAFF. As DNA, the CDR3 is TGCAGCGTTGAAGAATTCCCACAGGGGTCCTCGAACACTGAAGCTTTCTTT.

This sequence joins TRBV5-5 and TRBJ2-7; TRBD1 or TRBD2 may be the D gene (5 bases each). This CDR3 has 13 amino acids. Trimming took 2 bases from V and 10 from J, leaving 16 bases between them. The germline CDR1 and CDR2 sequences are SGHKS and YYEKEE (reference sequence). DNA of the CDR3: TGTGCCAGCAGCTTTAGGGGAGAGGAGATCCAGTACTTC. Its translation: CASSFRGEEIQYF.

This clonotype was seen more than once but under ten times. The chain has TRBV7-2 and TRBJ2-5; D remains ambiguous. CDR3 length: 14 residues. Looked up from germline, CDR1 is SGHTA and CDR2 is FQGNSA. V was clipped by 5 bases and J by 11 bases, with 21 bases between them. The CDR3 DNA reads as TGTGCCAGCAGCCTATATCAGGCCTCAATTAGGCAGTACTTC. It codes for CASSLYQASIRQYF.